This TCR beta chain came from a study of T cell repertoires in cytomegalovirus infection (dated by TCRdb to between 2017 and 2020). Study-level background: Recently identified HLA-C-restricted CMV epitopes, whose presentation resists viral immunomodulation, were targeted by peptide stimulations together with well-studied HLA-B-restricted epitopes. Donor HLA type was relevant to the analysis, as public TCR beta signatures indicated carriage of CMV infection together with the matching HLA type. Beyond this particular receptor, the publication reports: The ex vivo response was dominated by HLA-C-restricted CMV-specific TCR beta clonotypes, which also provided the single most frequent clonotype in two of eight donors. Cumulative frequency of public TCR beta family members discriminated carriers of CMV infection plus the relevant HLA type in this cohort and an independent roughly 340-donor cohort.

This clonotype was counted a few times. It lacks a known antigen. Base qualities are missing; no much larger clone stands one base away. V is cut by 3 bases and J by 3 bases, and the space between the germline ends is 18 bases. Taken from cysteine to phenylalanine, the CDR3 has 16 residues. Solely the CDR3 DNA is kept, with 48 bases framed from the first base. Per the germline V gene, SGHTA is the CDR1 and FQGNSA is the CDR2. Taken with the paper, the label for treatment or condition translates to: in vitro stimulation with specific CMV peptide epitopes to enrich CMV-specific T cells. For sequencing, an Illumina HiSeq 1500 was employed. The public reads were quality trimmed at Q25 with fastp and then assembled into clones with MiXCR by TCRdb, keeping productive beta chains. Each entry is one CDR3 protein sequence, shown with its most common DNA and genes. This sample holds around 95,000 distinct CDR3 sequences; 25% to 30% were observed only once. Roughly 70% of the sample rests with the top ten.

The receptor chain draws on TRBV7-2 and TRBJ2-7; TRBD1 is a weak D gene call, 7 bases matching. The TCR was taken from a human donor in good health (CMV status not recorded). Some clones in this sample may be carry-over from other donors' samples. The source material was CD8+ T cells from cultured PBMCs, sampled from culture after CMV antigen stimulation. The nucleotide sequence reads as follows: TGTGCCAGCAGCTTCATTGGCAGGGGGGAGCTCTACGAGCAGTACTTC. It is translated as CASSFIGRGELYEQYF.